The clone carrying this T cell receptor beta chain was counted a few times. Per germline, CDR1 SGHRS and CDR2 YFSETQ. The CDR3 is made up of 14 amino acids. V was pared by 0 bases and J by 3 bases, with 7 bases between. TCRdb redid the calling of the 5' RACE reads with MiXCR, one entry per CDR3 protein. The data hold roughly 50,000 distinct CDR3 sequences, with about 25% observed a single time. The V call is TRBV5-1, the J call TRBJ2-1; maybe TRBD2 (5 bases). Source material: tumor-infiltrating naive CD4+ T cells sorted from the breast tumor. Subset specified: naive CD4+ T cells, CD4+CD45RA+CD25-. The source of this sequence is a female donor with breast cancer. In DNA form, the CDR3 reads TGCGCCAGCAGCTTGGGGCGGGTCTACAATGAGCAGTTCTTC. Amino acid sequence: CASSLGRVYNEQFF.